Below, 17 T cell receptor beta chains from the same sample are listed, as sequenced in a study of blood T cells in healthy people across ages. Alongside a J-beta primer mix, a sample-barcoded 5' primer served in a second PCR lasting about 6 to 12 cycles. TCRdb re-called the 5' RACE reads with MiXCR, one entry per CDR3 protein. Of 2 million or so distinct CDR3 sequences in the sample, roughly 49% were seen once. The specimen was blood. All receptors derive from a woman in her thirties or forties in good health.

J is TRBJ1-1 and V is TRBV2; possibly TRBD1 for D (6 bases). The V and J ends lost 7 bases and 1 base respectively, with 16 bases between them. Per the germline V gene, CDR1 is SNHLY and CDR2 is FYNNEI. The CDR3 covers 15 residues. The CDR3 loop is CASIPRGGTNTEAFF. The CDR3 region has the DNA TGTGCCAGCATCCCAAGGGGGGGGACGAACACTGAAGCTTTCTTT.

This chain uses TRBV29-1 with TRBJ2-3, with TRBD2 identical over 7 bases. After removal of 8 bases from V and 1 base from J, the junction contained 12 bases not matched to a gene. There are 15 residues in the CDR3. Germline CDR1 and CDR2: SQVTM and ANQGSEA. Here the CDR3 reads CSSTTERDRTDTQYF. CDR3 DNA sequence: TGCAGCTCAACGACTGAGCGGGACCGCACAGATACGCAGTATTTT.

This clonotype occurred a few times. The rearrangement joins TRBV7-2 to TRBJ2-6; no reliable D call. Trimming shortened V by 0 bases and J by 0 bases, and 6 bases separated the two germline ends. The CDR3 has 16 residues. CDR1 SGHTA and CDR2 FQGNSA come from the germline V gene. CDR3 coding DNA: TGTGCCAGCAGCTTAGCGTCGAGCTCTGGGGCCAACGTCCTGACTTTC. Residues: CASSLASSSGANVLTF. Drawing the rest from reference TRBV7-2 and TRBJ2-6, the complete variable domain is GAGVSQSPSNKVTEKGKDVELRCDPISGHTALYWYRQSLGQGLEFLIYFQGNSAPDKSGLPSDRFSAERTGGSVSTLTIQRTQQEDSAVYLCASSLASSSGANVLTFGAGSRLTVL.

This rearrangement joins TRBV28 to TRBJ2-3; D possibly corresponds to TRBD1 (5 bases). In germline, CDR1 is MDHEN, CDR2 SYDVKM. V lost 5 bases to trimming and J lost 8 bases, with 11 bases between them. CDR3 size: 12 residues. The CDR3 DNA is TGTGCCAGCAGTGCAGGGATCGTTACGCAGTATTTT. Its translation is CASSAGIVTQYF.

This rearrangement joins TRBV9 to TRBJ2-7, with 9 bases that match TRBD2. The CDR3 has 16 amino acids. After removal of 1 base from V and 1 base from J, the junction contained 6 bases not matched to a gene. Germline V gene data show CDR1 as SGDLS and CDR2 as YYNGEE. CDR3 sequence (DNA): TGTGCCAGCAGCGTAAGGCAGACTAGCGGATCCTACGAGCAGTACTTC. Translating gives CASSVRQTSGSYEQYF.

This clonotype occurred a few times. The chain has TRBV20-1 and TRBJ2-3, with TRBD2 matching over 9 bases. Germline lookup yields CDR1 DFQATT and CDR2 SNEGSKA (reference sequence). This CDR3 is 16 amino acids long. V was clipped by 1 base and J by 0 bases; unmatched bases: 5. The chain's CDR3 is CSARGGLAGSTDTQYF. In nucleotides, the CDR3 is TGCAGTGCTAGAGGGGGACTAGCCGGTAGCACAGATACGCAGTATTTT.

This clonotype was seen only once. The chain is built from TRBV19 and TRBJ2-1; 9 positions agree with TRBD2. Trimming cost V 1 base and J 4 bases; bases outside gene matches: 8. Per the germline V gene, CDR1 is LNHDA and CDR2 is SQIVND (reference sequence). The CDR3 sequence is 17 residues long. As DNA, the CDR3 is TGTGCCAGTAGTATAGGCTTGAGCGGGGGGAATTACAATGAGCAGTTCTTC. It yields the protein CASSIGLSGGNYNEQFF.

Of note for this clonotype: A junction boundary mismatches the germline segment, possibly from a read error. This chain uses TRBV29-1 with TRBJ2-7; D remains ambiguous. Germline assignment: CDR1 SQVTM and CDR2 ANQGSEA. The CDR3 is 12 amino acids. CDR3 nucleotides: TGCAGCGCCGCCGCGAGCTCCTACGAGCAGTACTTT. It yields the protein CSAAASSYEQYF.

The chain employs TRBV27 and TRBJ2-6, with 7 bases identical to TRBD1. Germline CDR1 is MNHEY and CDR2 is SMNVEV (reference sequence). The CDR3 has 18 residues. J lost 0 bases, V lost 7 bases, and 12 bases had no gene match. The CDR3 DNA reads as TGTGCCAGCAAACAGAGGGACAGCCGATTCTCTGGGGCCAACGTCCTGACTTTC. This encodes CASKQRDSRFSGANVLTF. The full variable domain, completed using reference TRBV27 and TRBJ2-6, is EAQVTQNPRYLITVTGKKLTVTCSQNMNHEYMSWYRQDPGLGLRQIYYSMNVEVTDKGDVPEGYKVSRKEKRNFPLILESPSPNQTSLYFCASKQRDSRFSGANVLTFGAGSRLTVL.

This chain's CDR3 is CSAMRGDQETQYF. The CDR3 region has the DNA TGCAGTGCTATGCGGGGTGACCAAGAGACCCAGTACTTC. The chain uses TRBV20-1 and TRBJ2-5; D is possibly TRBD2 (6 bases). The CDR3 has 13 amino acids. CDR1 and CDR2 (germline): DFQATT, SNEGSKA (reference sequence). Trimming pared 4 bases from V and 0 bases from J, leaving 9 bases between.

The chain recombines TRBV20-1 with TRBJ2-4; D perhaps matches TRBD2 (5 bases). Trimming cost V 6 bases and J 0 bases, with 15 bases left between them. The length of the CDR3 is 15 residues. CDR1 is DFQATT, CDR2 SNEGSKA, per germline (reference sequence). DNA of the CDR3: TGCAGTGCGCGACGACGCGGACTAGCCAAAAACATTCAGTACTTC. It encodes CSARRRGLAKNIQYF.

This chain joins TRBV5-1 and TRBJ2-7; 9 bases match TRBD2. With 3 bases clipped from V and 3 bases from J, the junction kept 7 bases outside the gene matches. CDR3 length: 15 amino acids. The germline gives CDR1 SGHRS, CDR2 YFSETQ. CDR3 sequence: CASSSTSGQIYEQYF. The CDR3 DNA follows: TGCGCCAGCAGCTCTACTAGCGGGCAGATCTACGAGCAGTACTTC.

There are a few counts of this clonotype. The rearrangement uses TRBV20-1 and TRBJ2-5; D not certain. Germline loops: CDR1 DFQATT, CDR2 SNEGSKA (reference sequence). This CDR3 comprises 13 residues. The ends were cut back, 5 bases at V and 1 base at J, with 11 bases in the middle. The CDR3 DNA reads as TGCAGTGCTCCTATATGGTTCCAAGAGACCCAGTACTTC. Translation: CSAPIWFQETQYF.

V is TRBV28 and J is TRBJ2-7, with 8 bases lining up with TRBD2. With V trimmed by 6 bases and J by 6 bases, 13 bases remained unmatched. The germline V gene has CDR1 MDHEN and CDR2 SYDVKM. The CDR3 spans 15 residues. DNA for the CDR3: TGTGCCAGCAGCCCCCCGGGACTAGTAGTTTCCGAGCAGTACTTC. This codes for CASSPPGLVVSEQYF.

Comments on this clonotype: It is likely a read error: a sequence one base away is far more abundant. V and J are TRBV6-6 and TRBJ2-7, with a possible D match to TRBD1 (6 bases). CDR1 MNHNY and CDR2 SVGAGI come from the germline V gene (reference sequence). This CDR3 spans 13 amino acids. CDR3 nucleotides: TGTGCCGGCAGTAGGACAGATTCCTACGAGCAGTACTTC. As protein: CAGSRTDSYEQYF.

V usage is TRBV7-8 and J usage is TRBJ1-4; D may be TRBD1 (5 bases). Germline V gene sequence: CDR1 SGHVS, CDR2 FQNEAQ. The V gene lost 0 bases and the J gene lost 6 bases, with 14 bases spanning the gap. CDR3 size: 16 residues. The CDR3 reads CASSLARSGSDEKLFF. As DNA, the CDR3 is TGTGCCAGCAGCTTAGCGCGGTCAGGGTCTGATGAAAAACTGTTTTTT. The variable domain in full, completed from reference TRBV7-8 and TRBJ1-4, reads GAGVSQSPRYKVAKRGQDVALRCDPISGHVSLFWYQQALGQGPEFLTYFQNEAQLDKSGLPSDRFFAERPEGSVSTLKIQRTQQEDSAVYLCASSLARSGSDEKLFFGSGTQLSVL.

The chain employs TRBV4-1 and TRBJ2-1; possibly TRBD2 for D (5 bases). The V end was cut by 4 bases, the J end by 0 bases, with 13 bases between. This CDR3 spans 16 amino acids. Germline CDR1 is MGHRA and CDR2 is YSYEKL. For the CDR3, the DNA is TGCGCCAGCAGCCCCTCCCCGGGGAGCTCCTACAATGAGCAGTTCTTC. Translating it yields CASSPSPGSSYNEQFF.